Shown below are 23 T cell receptor beta chains from a single sample sequenced in a study of T cells expressing NK-cell markers. TCRdb re-called the 5' RACE reads, yielding one record per CDR3 amino acid sequence without DNA. The table lists 500,000 to 600,000 distinct CDR3 sequences. Sequencing used blood T cells: a sorted CD56 or NKG2C T cell subset, CD4+ or CD8+ T cells, or bulk PBMC T cells (not recorded which). These receptors originate from a man aged 18 to 30 in good health.

This chain uses TRBV12-3 or TRBV12-4 with TRBJ2-5; without DNA, the TCRdb call of TRBD2 cannot be checked. This CDR3 spans 15 amino acids. The CDR3 here is CASTSRLRLQETQYF.

The chain has TRBV5-1 and TRBJ1-6; TCRdb lists TRBD1, though no DNA is available to test this call. The V gene's germline CDR1 is SGHRS and CDR2 YFSETQ. The length of the CDR3 is 14 residues. The CDR3 reads CASSLRGWESPLHF. The full variable domain, rest sourced from reference TRBV5-1 and TRBJ1-6, is KAGVTQTPRYLIKTRGQQVTLSCSPISGHRSVSWYQQTPGQGLQFLFEYFSETQRNKGNFPGRFSGRQFSNSRSEMNVSTLELGDSALYLCASSLRGWESPLHFGNGTRLTVT.

The V gene is TRBV20-1, the J gene TRBJ2-1. This CDR3 spans 13 amino acids. Germline V gene lookup returns CDR1 DFQATT and CDR2 SNEGSKA (reference sequence). CDR3 loop: CSADSGSYNEQFF.

The chain has TRBV24-1 and TRBJ2-5; TCRdb outputs TRBD1, but without DNA this stays unchecked. This CDR3 has 15 residues. Germline V lookup: CDR1 KGHDR, CDR2 SFDVKD. CDR3 region: CATSDASGIQETQYF.

This chain connects TRBV2 to TRBJ2-2; TCRdb names TRBD1, which stays unverified in the absence of DNA. The germline CDR1 and CDR2 sequences are SNHLY and FYNNEI. The CDR3 runs 16 residues. The CDR3 region is CASSVPPRGGTGELFF.

The rearrangement joins TRBV6-2 or TRBV6-3 to TRBJ2-7; the D call of TRBD2 rests on TCRdb alone, since no DNA is present to check it. Germline V CDR1 and CDR2: MNHEY, SVGEGT. The CDR3 is made up of 17 amino acids. CDR3 sequence: CASSYWQGPPPSYEQYF.

V gene TRBV7-2 combines with J gene TRBJ2-3. Per the germline V gene, CDR1 is SGHTA and CDR2 is FQGNSA. The CDR3 totals 15 residues. Here the CDR3 reads CASSFSGSVTDTQYF. Full variable domain (outside the CDR3, taken from reference TRBV7-2 and TRBJ2-3): GAGVSQSPSNKVTEKGKDVELRCDPISGHTALYWYRQSLGQGLEFLIYFQGNSAPDKSGLPSDRFSAERTGGSVSTLTIQRTQQEDSAVYLCASSFSGSVTDTQYFGPGTRLTVL.

V gene TRBV12-3 or TRBV12-4 combines with J gene TRBJ1-3; without DNA, the TCRdb call of TRBD1 cannot be checked. The CDR3 has 15 amino acids. The CDR3: CASSTTGLTGNTIYF.

V is TRBV3-1 and J is TRBJ2-1; there is no DNA to check the TCRdb D call of TRBD1. Germline V gene lookup returns CDR1 LGHDT and CDR2 YNNKEL (reference sequence). This CDR3 is built from 14 residues. Here the CDR3 reads CASSQELKGSAQFF.

The CDR3 is CASSPGEGTHFNEQFF. V usage is TRBV28 and J usage is TRBJ2-1; the TCRdb call, TRBD2, lacks DNA for checking. The CDR3 consists of 16 residues. The germline V gene has CDR1 MDHEN and CDR2 SYDVKM.

The CDR3 here is CASSLVSGAAGELFF. The genes are TRBV7-7 and TRBJ2-2; the D call of TRBD2 rests on TCRdb alone, since no DNA is present to check it. Germline V lookup: CDR1 SSHAT, CDR2 FNYEAQ (reference sequence). The CDR3 is made up of 15 amino acids.

V gene TRBV20-1 combines with J gene TRBJ2-1; no DNA is available, so the TRBD1 call from TCRdb remains unchecked. The CDR3 loop spans 12 amino acids. Germline CDR1 is DFQATT and CDR2 is SNEGSKA (reference sequence). The CDR3 region is CSGARTPSEQFF.

The gene calls are TRBV5-6 and TRBJ2-5. This CDR3 has 15 residues. The germline CDR1 and CDR2 sequences are SGHDT and YYEEEE. The CDR3 loop reads CASSWRQVLQETQYF.

This chain uses TRBV29-1 with TRBJ1-1; checking the TCRdb D call of TRBD1 is not possible without DNA. Per the germline V gene, CDR1 is SQVTM and CDR2 is ANQGSEA. The CDR3 is 13 amino acids. The CDR3 here is CSVEGDRKAEAFF.

This chain joins TRBV10-3 and TRBJ2-2; checking the TCRdb D call of TRBD2 is not possible without DNA. The CDR3 consists of 15 residues. Looked up from germline, CDR1 is ENHRY and CDR2 is SYGVKD. CDR3 region: CAIRRSGIETGELFF.

The chain links TRBV20-1 to TRBJ1-5; TCRdb's assignment of TRBD1 cannot be checked, as there is no DNA. Germline V lookup: CDR1 DFQATT, CDR2 SNEGSKA (reference sequence). The CDR3 sequence is 15 residues long. The CDR3: CSASYLSGGDQPQHF.

The chain is built from TRBV29-1 and TRBJ1-4; TCRdb outputs TRBD1, but without DNA this stays unchecked. Germline V gene lookup returns CDR1 SQVTM and CDR2 ANQGSEA. The CDR3 runs to 14 residues. The CDR3 region is CSVSRAGGNEKLFF. The full variable domain, in which reference TRBV29-1 and TRBJ1-4 provide the parts outside the CDR3, is SAVISQKPSRDICQRGTSLTIQCQVDSQVTMMFWYRQQPGQSLTLIATANQGSEATYESGFVIDKFPISRPNLTFSTLTVSNMSPEDSSIYLCSVSRAGGNEKLFFGSGTQLSVL.

The genes are TRBV29-1 and TRBJ1-5; TCRdb's D gene call, TRBD1, goes unchecked for lack of DNA. The CDR3 has 18 amino acids. Germline CDR1 reads SQVTM; CDR2 reads ANQGSEA. The CDR3 sequence is CSVEGGQGTIRCVQPQHF.

The rearrangement uses TRBV18 and TRBJ1-2; TCRdb indicates TRBD1, and absent DNA this call remains unverified. CDR1 and CDR2 from the germline V gene are KGHSH and LQKENI. This CDR3 spans 14 amino acids. CDR3 region: CASSPGKGAYGYTF.

The chain is built from TRBV20-1 and TRBJ2-3; there is no DNA to check the TCRdb D call of TRBD2. The CDR3 totals 18 residues. CDR1 is DFQATT and CDR2 is SNEGSKA in the germline V gene (reference sequence). The CDR3 sequence: CSARDLLAGGKSTDTQYF.

The V and J genes are TRBV4-2 and TRBJ1-1; TCRdb's assignment of TRBD1 cannot be checked, as there is no DNA. The CDR3 is made up of 19 amino acids. Germline V gives CDR1 LGHNA, CDR2 YNFKEQ. The CDR3 reads CASSQDRVLPGTENTEAFF.

V gene TRBV10-3 combines with J gene TRBJ2-3; TCRdb's D call, TRBD2, is unchecked because there is no DNA. The CDR3 sequence is 14 residues long. CDR1 is ENHRY and CDR2 is SYGVKD in the germline V gene. The CDR3 protein is CAIRTSVGTDTQYF.

This chain links TRBV10-3 with TRBJ2-2; the TRBD1 assignment by TCRdb is unverifiable without DNA. Germline-derived CDR1 and CDR2 are ENHRY and SYGVKD. CDR3 length: 15 residues. Here the CDR3 reads CAISGKGANTGELFF.